The entry that follows covers one TCR beta chain sequence. Other DNA sequences in the same sample also yield this CDR3. The sample is drawn from a study of blood T cell repertoires in COVID-19. Sequencing used immunoSEQ multiplex PCR; TCRdb keeps in-frame clones, though not all of them. The sample consists of 110,000 to 150,000 clones, around three quarters of them appearing once. V lost 6 bases and J 4 bases, leaving 10 bases between the germline ends. Germline loops: CDR1 DFQATT, CDR2 SNEGSKA (reference sequence). CDR3 length: 11 residues. The TCR was taken from a man between 60 and 70 years old with acute or convalescent COVID-19. Sequenced sample: peripheral blood. The V call is TRBV20-1, the J call TRBJ2-7, with D possibly being TRBD2 (5 bases). CDR3 DNA: TGCAGTGCAAGCGGTAGTTACGAGCAGTACTTC. It specifies CSASGSYEQYF.